The 29 T cell receptor beta chains presented below share a single source sample, sequenced in a study of post-analysis software for immune sequencing data. Unique molecular identifiers featured in each of the TCR beta cDNA libraries. MiXCR, run by TCRdb on the PCR reads, gives a single entry per CDR3 protein. The sample lists 450,000 to 650,000 distinct CDR3 sequences; 40% to 50% were seen once. Study findings and constraints: Controls showed lower frequencies than patients for roughly 5 TRBV segments, and TRBV5-6, TRBV5-1 and TRBV20-1 were among these.

Their cognate antigens are unknown. Sequences were obtained from blood. The receptors stem from a girl aged 5 to 17 with multiple sclerosis.

The rearrangement uses TRBV5-1 and TRBJ1-1; 11 positions agree with TRBD1. The germline CDR1 and CDR2 sequences are SGHRS and YFSETQ. V dropped 2 bases and J dropped 1; count of bases not matched to a gene: 7. This CDR3 has 17 amino acids. Here the CDR3 DNA reads TGCGCCAGCAGCTTCGGGACAGGGGGAGGGCAGAACACTGAAGCTTTCTTT. It is translated as CASSFGTGGGQNTEAFF.

J is TRBJ2-7 and V is TRBV5-1; D may be TRBD2 (7 bases). With 4 bases removed from V and 5 bases from J, the gap between germline ends came to 19 bases. Germline lookup yields CDR1 SGHRS and CDR2 YFSETQ. The CDR3 runs to 15 residues. As DNA, the CDR3 is TGCGCCAGCAGCCTGGAAATGGGGGGGCCAGACGAGCAGTACTTC. This sequence encodes CASSLEMGGPDEQYF.

The V gene is TRBV5-1, the J gene TRBJ2-1; no definite D call. The germline CDR1 and CDR2 sequences are SGHRS and YFSETQ. The CDR3 loop spans 14 amino acids. Between the trimmed V and J ends, which lost 5 bases and 6 bases, there was a span of 15 bases. The CDR3 DNA sequence: TGCGCCAGCAGGGTTTCGTTCATCGGCAATGAGCAGTTCTTC. It is translated as CASRVSFIGNEQFF.

V and J are TRBV5-1 and TRBJ1-2; maybe TRBD1 (5 bases). The CDR3 totals 14 residues. The germline V gene has CDR1 SGHRS and CDR2 YFSETQ. Deletions cut 0 bases from V and 8 bases from J, with 14 bases between. The CDR3 DNA reads TGCGCCAGCAGCTTGGGAGGGGATAGTTCCGGCTACACCTTC. Protein: CASSLGGDSSGYTF.

The rearrangement links TRBV9 to TRBJ2-1, with D tentatively TRBD2 (5 bases). The germline CDR1 and CDR2 sequences are SGDLS and YYNGEE. Trimming took off 3 bases at V and 4 bases at J, with 14 bases between the two ends. The CDR3 has 15 amino acids. The CDR3 loop is CASSEGLAPYNEQFF. The CDR3 DNA is TGTGCCAGCAGCGAAGGGCTAGCCCCTTACAATGAGCAGTTCTTC. Full variable domain (rest looked up from reference TRBV9 and TRBJ2-1): DSGVTQTPKHLITATGQRVTLRCSPRSGDLSVYWYQQSLDQGLQFLIQYYNGEERAKGNILERFSAQQFPDLHSELNLSSLELGDSALYFCASSEGLAPYNEQFFGPGTRLTVL.

There are a few counts of this clonotype. The chain combines TRBV29-1 with TRBJ2-7; D may match TRBD1 or TRBD2 (6 bases each). The ends were cut back, 7 bases at V and 6 bases at J, with 19 bases in the middle. The CDR3 is made up of 13 amino acids. Germline V gene lookup returns CDR1 SQVTM and CDR2 ANQGSEA. The CDR3 DNA follows: TGCAGCGCTGGTGGGGGGCTTTTGGGCGAGCAGTACTTC. Translation: CSAGGGLLGEQYF.

V and J are TRBV6-1 and TRBJ2-3, with 9 bases lining up with TRBD2. V was clipped by 3 bases and J by 2 bases; unmatched bases: 6. Germline V gene lookup returns CDR1 MNHNS and CDR2 SASEGT. The CDR3 is made up of 16 amino acids. CDR3 DNA: TGTGCCAGCAGTGACCCTAGCGGGGAACTCACAGATACGCAGTATTTT. It is translated as CASSDPSGELTDTQYF.

This clonotype came up a few times. The V and J genes are TRBV20-1 and TRBJ2-7; 7 positions match TRBD1. J was trimmed by 6 bases and V by 0 bases; bases with no gene match: 2. Germline V gene data show CDR1 as DFQATT and CDR2 as SNEGSKA (reference sequence). This CDR3 comprises 12 residues. The CDR3 nucleotides read TGCAGTGCTAGAGATAGACAGGGCGAGCAGTACTTC. Its protein is CSARDRQGEQYF.

In its sample, this clonotype was seen once. This chain connects TRBV5-1 to TRBJ2-6; D might be TRBD2 (6 bases). The V and J ends lost 4 bases and 0 bases respectively, with 14 bases between them. CDR3 length: 17 amino acids. CDR1 is SGHRS, CDR2 YFSETQ, per germline. The CDR3 here is CASSPVGGRSGANVLTF. CDR3 nucleotides: TGCGCCAGCAGCCCTGTTGGAGGGCGCTCTGGGGCCAACGTCCTGACTTTC.

This clonotype was observed a few times. The chain is built from TRBV7-2 and TRBJ1-2; tentatively, D is TRBD1 (6 bases). This CDR3 contains 14 residues. V was clipped by 3 bases and J by 4 bases, with 12 bases between them. CDR1 and CDR2 (germline): SGHTA, FQGNSA. The CDR3 reads CASSLVDRTYGYTF. DNA for the CDR3: TGTGCCAGCAGCTTGGTCGACAGGACCTATGGCTACACCTTC.

The chain is built from TRBV6-5 and TRBJ2-1; 8 nucleotides agree with TRBD2. The CDR3 spans 16 residues. Germline CDR1 reads MNHEY; CDR2 reads SVGAGI. Trimming took 0 bases from V and 7 from J; bases not matched to a gene: 8. The CDR3 sequence is CASSYSSTGGGNEQFF. As DNA, the CDR3 is TGTGCCAGCAGTTACTCGAGTACGGGAGGGGGTAATGAGCAGTTCTTC.

A few counts support this clonotype. The chain couples TRBV7-2 to TRBJ1-5, with TRBD1 identical over 9 bases. There are 16 residues in the CDR3. V lost 5 bases and J lost 6; bases outside the gene matches: 11. Germline lookup yields CDR1 SGHTA and CDR2 FQGNSA. The CDR3 nucleotides are TGTGCCAGCAGCGCCAGTACAGGGGGCTCGGTTCAGCCCCAGCATTTT. Translation: CASSASTGGSVQPQHF. Filled out from reference TRBV7-2 and TRBJ1-5, the complete variable domain reads GAGVSQSPSNKVTEKGKDVELRCDPISGHTALYWYRQSLGQGLEFLIYFQGNSAPDKSGLPSDRFSAERTGGSVSTLTIQRTQQEDSAVYLCASSASTGGSVQPQHFGDGTRLSIL.

The chain has TRBV10-3 and TRBJ2-3; perhaps TRBD1 as D (5 bases). Germline-derived CDR1 and CDR2 are ENHRY and SYGVKD. V was clipped by 2 bases and J by 3 bases, with 15 bases between them. This CDR3 spans 16 amino acids. The CDR3 loop reads CAISESGVGETDTQYF. The CDR3 nucleotides read TGTGCCATCAGTGAGAGTGGAGTAGGGGAAACAGATACGCAGTATTTT.

The chain carries TRBV7-2 and TRBJ1-2; 10 positions agree with TRBD1. The CDR3 sequence is 19 residues long. Germline CDR1 is SGHTA and CDR2 is FQGNSA. V lost 6 bases and J lost 4; bases outside the gene matches: 20. CDR3 in DNA: TGTGCCAGCAGTACCACCGGGACAGGGGCCTCGGGGTGGGGCTATGGCTACACCTTC. This codes for CASSTTGTGASGWGYGYTF.

This clonotype has a handful of counts. The V call is TRBV20-1, the J call TRBJ2-1; 8 bases line up with TRBD2. Germline trimming cut 3 bases from V and 9 bases from J; bases unmatched to any gene: 13. In germline, CDR1 is DFQATT, CDR2 SNEGSKA (reference sequence). This CDR3 has 15 amino acids. CDR3 nucleotides: TGCAGTGCTAGGGGTCGAGCGGGAGCCGAAGTTGAGCAGTTCTTC. As protein: CSARGRAGAEVEQFF.

The V gene is TRBV7-2, the J gene TRBJ1-4; TRBD1 matches at 11 bases. The V segment lost 3 bases and the J segment 8 bases; nucleotides outside the gene matches: 5. The CDR3 extends over 15 amino acids. Germline CDR1 reads SGHTA; CDR2 reads FQGNSA. The CDR3 is CASSFGQGAREKLFF. CDR3 in DNA: TGTGCCAGCAGCTTTGGACAGGGGGCAAGGGAAAAACTGTTTTTT.

The gene calls are TRBV20-1 and TRBJ2-5, with 12 nucleotides matching TRBD2. The CDR3 is 16 amino acids. Per the germline V gene, CDR1 is DFQATT and CDR2 is SNEGSKA (reference sequence). V dropped 6 bases and J dropped 2; count of bases not matched to a gene: 10. CDR3 protein: CSADIPGLAGQETQYF. CDR3 coding DNA: TGCAGTGCGGACATCCCGGGACTAGCGGGTCAAGAGACCCAGTACTTC.

This clonotype occurred a few times. CDR3 nucleotide sequence: TGTGCCAGCACCACGGCGGGGTCAAACTATGGCTACACCTTC. Its translation: CASTTAGSNYGYTF. The chain has TRBV12-3 or TRBV12-4 and TRBJ1-2; unclear D gene. V was clipped by 7 bases and J by 2 bases, with 14 bases between them. The CDR3 length is 14 residues.

A few counts support this clonotype. This rearrangement joins TRBV5-4 to TRBJ2-3, with D possibly being TRBD2 (5 bases). Germline-derived CDR1 and CDR2 are SGHNT and YYREEE (reference sequence). V gave up 0 bases and J gave up 3 bases, with 11 bases separating them. The CDR3 has 15 residues. CDR3 region: CASSLVRGVTDTQYF. In nucleotides, the CDR3 is TGTGCCAGCAGCTTGGTTCGGGGAGTTACAGATACGCAGTATTTT. Complete variable domain (other parts from reference TRBV5-4 and TRBJ2-3): ETGVTQSPTHLIKTRGQQVTLRCSSQSGHNTVSWYQQALGQGPQFIFQYYREEENGRGNFPPRFSGLQFPNYSSELNVNALELDDSALYLCASSLVRGVTDTQYFGPGTRLTVL.

In this sample, this clonotype turned up once. The chain uses TRBV2 and TRBJ2-5; 8 bases are shared with TRBD1. This CDR3 is built from 13 residues. V gave up 7 bases and J gave up 5 bases; unmatched junction bases: 6. CDR1 SNHLY and CDR2 FYNNEI come from the germline V gene. CDR3 sequence (DNA): TGTGCCAGCACCCGACAGGGGACGGAGACCCAGTACTTC. Amino acid sequence: CASTRQGTETQYF.

The chain uses TRBV20-1 and TRBJ2-1, with 12 bases lining up with TRBD2. Germline V lookup: CDR1 DFQATT, CDR2 SNEGSKA (reference sequence). There are 15 residues in the CDR3. The trim removed 5 bases at V and 4 bases at J, leaving 6 bases unmatched. The CDR3 DNA follows: TGCAGTGCTGGGAGGACTAGCGGGGTATACAATGAGCAGTTCTTC. Amino acids: CSAGRTSGVYNEQFF.

The rearrangement links TRBV21-1 to TRBJ2-7; the D call in the table, TRBD1, was not verified against the DNA. TRBV21-1 is shown as a pseudogene. The CDR3 extends over 16 amino acids. CDR3 region: CASSTSPGHGSYEQYF. For the CDR3, the DNA is TGTGCCAGCAGTACCAGCCCGGGACATGGGTCCTACGAGCAGTACTTC.

This chain uses TRBV15 with TRBJ2-7; 9 bases align to TRBD2. The CDR3 has 15 amino acids. The V and J ends lost 1 base and 2 bases, in that order; junction bases with no gene match: 3. Germline lookup yields CDR1 LNHNV and CDR2 YYDKDF (reference sequence). CDR3 in amino acids: CATSRGAGGTYEQYF. The CDR3 DNA is TGTGCCACCAGCAGAGGAGCGGGGGGAACCTACGAGCAGTACTTC.

This clonotype was observed a single time. One end of the junction does not line up with germline, which may come from a read error. This sequence joins TRBV5-1 and TRBJ2-5; D might be TRBD2 (5 bases). The CDR3 is made up of 12 amino acids. Germline V gene lookup returns CDR1 SGHRS and CDR2 YFSETQ. CDR3 sequence (DNA): TGCGCCACCAGCCCATCGGGGGAGACCCAGTACTTC. Translated: CATSPSGETQYF. Filled out from reference TRBV5-1 and TRBJ2-5, the complete variable domain reads KAGVTQTPRYLIKTRGQQVTLSCSPISGHRSVSWYQQTPGQGLQFLFEYFSETQRNKGNFPGRFSGRQFSNSRSEMNVSTLELGDSALYLCATSPSGETQYFGPGTRLLVL.

V and J are TRBV10-3 and TRBJ2-3; tentatively, D is TRBD1 or TRBD2 (5 bases each). Trimming pared 8 bases from V and 0 bases from J, leaving 15 bases between. CDR3 length: 15 residues. Germline CDR1 is ENHRY and CDR2 is SYGVKD. This CDR3 reads CAIGVGDLSTDTQYF. CDR3 DNA: TGTGCCATCGGGGTAGGGGACCTCAGCACAGATACGCAGTATTTT.

This chain connects TRBV10-3 to TRBJ2-1; D possibly corresponds to TRBD2 (6 bases). This CDR3 spans 19 amino acids. V was pared by 2 bases and J by 0 bases, with 20 bases between. From germline, CDR1 is ENHRY and CDR2 SYGVKD. The CDR3 loop reads CAISEISGRWGSSYNEQFF. CDR3 nucleotides: TGTGCCATCAGTGAGATTAGCGGAAGATGGGGCAGCTCCTACAATGAGCAGTTCTTC.

The chain joins TRBV19 to TRBJ2-4; TRBD2 is a possible D gene (5 bases). The CDR3 totals 14 residues. Germline-derived CDR1 and CDR2 are LNHDA and SQIVND (reference sequence). Trimming shortened V by 7 bases and J by 1 base, and 11 bases separated the two germline ends. The CDR3 nucleotides read TGTGCCAGTAAGCAGGAGGCGGCCAAAAACATTCAGTACTTC. This translates into CASKQEAAKNIQYF.

The V and J genes are TRBV13 and TRBJ2-7; 8 bases agree with TRBD1. The end of the DNA is better explained by TRBJ2-4, so the J call may be wrong. The CDR3 extends over 16 amino acids. Germline CDR1 PRHDT, CDR2 FYEKMQ (reference sequence). The CDR3 nucleotides are TGTGCCAGCAGCCCGTACAGGGGGTTCGACAAAAACATTCAGTACTTC. This encodes CASSPYRGFDKNIQYF.

J is TRBJ2-5 and V is TRBV7-8; maybe TRBD2 (6 bases). Trimming shortened V by 8 bases and J by 5 bases, and 21 bases separated the two germline ends. This CDR3 contains 15 residues. Per the germline V gene, CDR1 is SGHVS and CDR2 is FQNEAQ. CDR3 amino acids: CASDRNPGAGETQYF. The CDR3 DNA follows: TGTGCCAGCGATCGTAATCCGGGAGCTGGGGAGACCCAGTACTTC.